This T cell receptor (beta chain) was identified in a study of T cell responses to AZD1222 COVID-19 vaccine. There are 11 residues in the CDR3. Deletions cut 3 bases from V and 4 bases from J, with 6 bases between. The germline V gene encodes CDR1 DFQATT and CDR2 SNEGSKA (reference sequence). Produced via immunoSEQ multiplex PCR; TCRdb's table is partial and in-frame only. The sample yields fewer than 150,000 clones, 93% seen once. The genes are TRBV20-1 and TRBJ1-2; no firm D call. The specimen was peripheral blood, collected on day 0 of AZD1222 vaccination. The origin of this receptor is an adult in good health. CDR3 residues: CSASISYGYTF. CDR3 in DNA: TGCAGTGCTAGTATCTCCTATGGCTACACCTTC.